Below, 9 T cell receptor beta chains from the same sample are listed, as sequenced in a study of TIL therapy for anti-PD-1-resistant metastatic lung cancer. Sample time point: pre-treatment sample, taken before nivolumab and TIL therapy. Tumor tissue came from excised metastases, mostly pleural nodules or supraclavicular lymph nodes. This was the immunoSEQ v3 assay. Only in-frame clones appear in the TCRdb table, and some are missing; sequencing was by immunoSEQ multiplex PCR. The sample contains about 10,000 clones, 50% to 65% of which appear only once. The material was tumor tissue, obtained at baseline. The receptors shown here come from a person aged 30 to 80 with non-small cell lung cancer.

The CDR3 here is CASRETGTYEQYF. CDR3 nucleotide sequence: TGCGCCAGCAGAGAGACAGGGACCTACGAGCAGTACTTC. This chain links TRBV10-2 with TRBJ2-7; 7 positions match TRBD1. Trimming cost V 6 bases and J 2 bases; bases outside gene matches: 4. Germline V CDR1 and CDR2: WSHSY, SAAADI. CDR3 length equals 13 residues.

V gene TRBV2 combines with J gene TRBJ1-5; 11 nucleotides line up with TRBD1. Germline V gene lookup returns CDR1 SNHLY and CDR2 FYNNEI. Trimming cost V 6 bases and J 6 bases; bases outside gene matches: 7. This CDR3 contains 15 residues. The CDR3 spells CASRDGTGGFQPQHF. CDR3 sequence (DNA): TGTGCCAGCAGGGATGGGACAGGGGGTTTTCAGCCCCAGCATTTT.

This chain uses TRBV15 with TRBJ1-3; D perhaps matches TRBD1 (5 bases). The CDR3 extends over 15 amino acids. CDR1 and CDR2 (germline): LNHNV, YYDKDF (reference sequence). Trimming pared 0 bases from V and 0 bases from J, leaving 6 bases between. The CDR3 region has the DNA TGTGCCACCAGCAGAGAAGGGGTCTCTGGAAACACCATATATTTT. Translation gives CATSREGVSGNTIYF.

The CDR3 reads CASSVEGTGNTIYF. The DNA for the CDR3 is TGTGCCAGCAGCGTAGAGGGGACTGGAAACACCATATATTTT. V gene TRBV9 combines with J gene TRBJ1-3, with D tentatively TRBD1 (5 bases). Between the trimmed V and J ends, which lost 0 bases and 2 bases, there was a span of 6 bases. The CDR3 contains 14 residues. Germline CDR1 and CDR2: SGDLS and YYNGEE.

The J gene is TRBJ2-2, the V gene TRBV2; 8 bases are shared with TRBD1. The V gene end was trimmed by 6 bases and the J gene end by 0 bases; junction bases not matched to a gene: 3. The germline V gene encodes CDR1 SNHLY and CDR2 FYNNEI. This CDR3 has 15 residues. CDR3 region: CASSGQGPNTGELFF. The DNA of the CDR3 is TGTGCCAGCAGCGGACAGGGCCCGAACACCGGGGAGCTGTTTTTT.

This clone was recorded a few times. The V call is TRBV2, the J call TRBJ1-1, with a tentative D call TRBD1 (6 bases). V gave up 7 bases and J gave up 4 bases, with 16 bases separating them. Germline V gene sequence: CDR1 SNHLY, CDR2 FYNNEI. The CDR3 is made up of 14 amino acids. CDR3 bases: TGTGCCAGCATGCCGCAGGGGTCCGGCACTGAAGCTTTCTTT. Its protein is CASMPQGSGTEAFF.

The CDR3 coding sequence is TGTGCCTGGATGAGGACTAGCGGGAGGATCACAGATACGCAGTATTTT. Translation: CAWMRTSGRITDTQYF. The chain employs TRBV30 and TRBJ2-3; 14 bases line up with TRBD2. The trim removed 4 bases at V and 2 bases at J, leaving 5 bases unmatched. This CDR3 is 16 amino acids long. Per the germline V gene, CDR1 is GTSNPN and CDR2 is SVGIG (reference sequence).

The chain recombines TRBV20-1 with TRBJ1-2; D is ambiguous. This CDR3 spans 11 amino acids. V was trimmed by 1 base and J by 7 bases, leaving 7 bases between them. Germline lookup yields CDR1 DFQATT and CDR2 SNEGSKA (reference sequence). CDR3 region: CSARGPVGYTF. Here the CDR3 DNA reads TGCAGTGCTAGAGGCCCAGTTGGCTACACCTTC.

This clone occurred a few times. V and J are TRBV5-1 and TRBJ2-3, with D uncertain. Germline loops: CDR1 SGHRS, CDR2 YFSETQ. Between the trimmed V and J ends, which lost 4 bases and 0 bases, there was a span of 9 bases. CDR3 length: 14 amino acids. CDR3 loop: CASSLYVSTDTQYF. CDR3 sequence (DNA): TGCGCCAGCAGCCTCTACGTTAGCACAGATACGCAGTATTTT. Together with reference TRBV5-1 and TRBJ2-3, the CDR3 gives the full variable domain: KAGVTQTPRYLIKTRGQQVTLSCSPISGHRSVSWYQQTPGQGLQFLFEYFSETQRNKGNFPGRFSGRQFSNSRSEMNVSTLELGDSALYLCASSLYVSTDTQYFGPGTRLTVL.